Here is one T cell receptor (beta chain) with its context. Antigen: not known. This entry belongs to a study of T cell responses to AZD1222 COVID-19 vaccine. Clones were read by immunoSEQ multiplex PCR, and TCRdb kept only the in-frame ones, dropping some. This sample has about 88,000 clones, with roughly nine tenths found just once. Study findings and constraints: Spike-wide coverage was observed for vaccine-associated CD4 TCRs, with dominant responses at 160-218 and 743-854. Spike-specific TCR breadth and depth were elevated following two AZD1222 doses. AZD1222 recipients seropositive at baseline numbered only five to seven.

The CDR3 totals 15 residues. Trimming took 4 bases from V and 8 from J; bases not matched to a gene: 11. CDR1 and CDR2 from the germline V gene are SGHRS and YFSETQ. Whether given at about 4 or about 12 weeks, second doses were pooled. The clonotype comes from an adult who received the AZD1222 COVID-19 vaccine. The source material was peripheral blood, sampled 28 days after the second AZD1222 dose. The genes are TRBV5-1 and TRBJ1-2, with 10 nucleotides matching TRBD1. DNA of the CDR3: TGCGCCAGCAGCCCGGGACAGGGGAGTTTATTAGGCTACACCTTC. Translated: CASSPGQGSLLGYTF.